The clone carrying this TCR beta chain was seen only a few times. This sample stems from a study of T cells in Graves' hyperthyroidism and ophthalmopathy. Amplification yielded TCR beta CDR3 regions, with RNA transcripts as the source. TCR CDR3 underwent first-round RT-PCR with the HTBI primer set. TCRdb re-derived calls from the multiplex PCR reads in MiXCR, one entry per CDR3 protein. This table has about 840,000 distinct CDR3 sequences, approximately 40% appearing once. This receptor was identified in a man between 18 and 29 years old with Graves' hyperthyroidism. The material sequenced was blood.

DNA of the CDR3: TGTGCCAGCAGTGACTGGGCCCCGAACACTGAAGCTTTCTTT. This gives the protein CASSDWAPNTEAFF. The chain employs TRBV2 and TRBJ1-1; D is unclear. The germline V gene has CDR1 SNHLY and CDR2 FYNNEI. The CDR3 contains 14 residues. Deletions cut 3 bases from V and 1 base from J, with 9 bases between.